This T cell receptor beta chain came from a study of technical replicates of blood from several donors. Using immunoSEQ multiplex PCR, the repertoire was profiled, and TCRdb retains in-frame clones only, with some absent. This sample has more than 80,000 clones, with approximately 97% found just once. This clone was seen a handful of times. From germline, CDR1 is SGHAT and CDR2 FQDESV (reference sequence). The V gene end was trimmed by 5 bases and the J gene end by 10 bases; junction bases not matched to a gene: 5. The CDR3 is made up of 14 amino acids. Sequenced material: T cells isolated from PBMCs. The rearrangement links TRBV11-1 to TRBJ2-1; 13 nucleotides align to TRBD2. This TCR was sampled from a human donor in good health. For the CDR3, the DNA is TGTGCCAGCAGCCGGACTAGCGGGAGAGGCGAGCAGTTCTTC. Protein product: CASSRTSGRGEQFF.